This T cell receptor (beta chain) stems from a study of cytomegalovirus exposure and HLA in healthy donors. The study, taken as a whole, reports: The authors later linked a missense DCLRE1C variant to TCR beta V- and J-gene trimming.

On this clone itself: The antigen is undetermined.

PCR was performed using 60 Vbeta and 13 Jbeta primers. TCRdb's copy holds only in-frame clones and misses some; the assay was immunoSEQ multiplex PCR. The sample lists more than 110,000 clones, 76% occurring once. The CDR3 runs to 15 residues. The ends lost 4 bases at V and 1 base at J; junction bases unmatched: 6. Germline CDR1 MNHNS, CDR2 SASEGT. This chain uses TRBV6-1 with TRBJ2-7; 8 bases fit TRBD1. The receptor was derived from a man aged 18 to 29 in good health and CMV-seronegative. The sequenced sample consisted of PBMCs. Here the CDR3 reads CASSGGQGYSYEQYF. CDR3 nucleotides: TGTGCCAGCAGTGGCGGACAGGGATATTCCTACGAGCAGTACTTC.